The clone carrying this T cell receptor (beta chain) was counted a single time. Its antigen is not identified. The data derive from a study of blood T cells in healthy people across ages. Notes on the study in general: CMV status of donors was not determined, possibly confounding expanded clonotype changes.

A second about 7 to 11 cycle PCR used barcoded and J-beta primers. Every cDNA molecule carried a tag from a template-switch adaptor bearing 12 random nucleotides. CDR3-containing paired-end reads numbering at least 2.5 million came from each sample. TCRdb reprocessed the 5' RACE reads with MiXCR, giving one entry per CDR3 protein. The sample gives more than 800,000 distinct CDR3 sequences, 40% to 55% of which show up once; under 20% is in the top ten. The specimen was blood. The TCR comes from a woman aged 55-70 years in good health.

The CDR3 DNA follows: TGTGCCTGGATGGGGGGCACAGATACGCAGTATTTT. Its translation: CAWMGGTDTQYF. J is TRBJ2-3 and V is TRBV30, with D perhaps given as TRBD1 or TRBD2 (5 bases each). Trimming stripped 4 bases from V and 1 base from J, with 6 bases between. The CDR3 sequence is 12 residues long. From germline, CDR1 is GTSNPN and CDR2 SVGIG (reference sequence).